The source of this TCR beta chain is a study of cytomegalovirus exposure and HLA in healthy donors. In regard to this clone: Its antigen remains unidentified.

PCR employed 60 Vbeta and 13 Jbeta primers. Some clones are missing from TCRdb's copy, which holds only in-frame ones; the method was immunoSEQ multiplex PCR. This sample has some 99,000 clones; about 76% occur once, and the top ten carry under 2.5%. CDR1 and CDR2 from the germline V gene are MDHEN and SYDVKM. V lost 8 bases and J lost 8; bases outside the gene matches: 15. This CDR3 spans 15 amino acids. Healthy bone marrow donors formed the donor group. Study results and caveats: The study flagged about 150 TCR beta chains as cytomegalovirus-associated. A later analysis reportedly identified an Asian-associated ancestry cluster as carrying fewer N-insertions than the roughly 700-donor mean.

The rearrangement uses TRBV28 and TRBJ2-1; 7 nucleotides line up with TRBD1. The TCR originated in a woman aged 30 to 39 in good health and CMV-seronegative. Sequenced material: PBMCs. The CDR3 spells CASGQTGWLRDEQFF. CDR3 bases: TGTGCCAGCGGCCAGACAGGGTGGTTACGCGATGAGCAGTTCTTC.